This is a list of T cell receptor beta chains from one sample in a study of OX40 agonist ivuxolimab in advanced cancers. TCRdb's copy holds only in-frame clones and misses some; the assay was immunoSEQ multiplex PCR. The sample yields 90,000 to 100,000 clones, roughly nine tenths seen once. Here the sequenced sample was CD4+ or CD8+ T cells sorted from blood, taken in a trial of the OX40 agonist ivuxolimab. These TCRs come from an adult with an advanced solid tumor such as melanoma, head and neck, liver or kidney cancer. CDR3s include the opening cysteine and the closing phenylalanine or tryptophan. Fields, in order: CDR3 protein, CDR3 DNA, J gene, D gene, clone size, V gene. The D gene is left open where the match is weak. Clone size is given for some rows only: seen once, a few or many times, or a class if the clone is expanded.

CDR3: CASGRWAQETQYF
DNA: TGTGCCAGCGGAAGGTGGGCCCAGGAGACCCAGTACTTC
J: TRBJ2-5
D: NA
size: NA
V: TRBV5-4

CDR3: CASSQTGTPVYGYTF
DNA: TGTGCCAGCAGTCAGACCGGGACACCCGTCTATGGCTACACCTTC
J: TRBJ1-2
D: NA
size: NA
V: TRBV28

CDR3: CASSLGGSSSGNTIYF
DNA: TGTGCCAGCAGCTTAGGGGGGTCCTCCTCTGGAAACACCATATATTTT
J: TRBJ1-3
D: NA
size: NA
V: TRBV11-3

CDR3: CASSFGTSGPKDTQYF
DNA: TGTGCCAGCAGCTTCGGGACTAGCGGTCCGAAGGATACGCAGTATTTT
J: TRBJ2-3
D: TRBD2
size: NA
V: TRBV9

CDR3: CASSSAGGYTF
DNA: TGCGCCAGTTCATCGGCCGGGGGCTACACCTTC
J: TRBJ1-2
D: NA
size: NA
V: TRBV10-2

CDR3: CASSQGQARGYF
DNA: TGTGCCAGCAGCCAAGGACAGGCCCGGGGGTATTTT
J: TRBJ2-3
D: TRBD1
size: NA
V: TRBV5-8

CDR3: CSVVNLAGASNEQFF
DNA: TGCAGCGTTGTGAATCTAGCGGGAGCCTCCAATGAGCAGTTCTTC
J: TRBJ2-1
D: TRBD2
size: NA
V: TRBV29-1

CDR3: CSADRGQKMFF
DNA: TGCAGTGCGGACAGGGGGCAGAAAATGTTTTTT
J: TRBJ1-4
D: TRBD1
size: few
V: TRBV20-1

CDR3: CASRSEDRSYEQYF
DNA: TGCGCCAGCAGGAGCGAGGACAGGAGCTACGAGCAGTACTTC
J: TRBJ2-7
D: TRBD1
size: NA
V: TRBV4-1

CDR3: CASSRQVTDTQYF
DNA: TGCGCCAGCAGCCGACAGGTCACAGATACGCAGTATTTT
J: TRBJ2-3
D: NA
size: NA
V: TRBV5-1

CDR3: CASSFNAGPLASDTQYF
DNA: TGTGCCAGCAGCTTCAACGCCGGGCCGCTAGCCTCAGATACGCAGTATTTT
J: TRBJ2-3
D: NA
size: once
V: TRBV11-2

CDR3: CAWSVQGETQYF
DNA: TGTGCCTGGAGTGTACAGGGGGAGACCCAGTACTTC
J: TRBJ2-5
D: TRBD1
size: NA
V: TRBV30

CDR3: CASSLPNTGELFF
DNA: TGCGCCAGCAGCCTCCCGAACACCGGGGAGCTGTTTTTT
J: TRBJ2-2
D: NA
size: few
V: TRBV5-1

CDR3: CASSEVGQIQETQYF
DNA: TGTGCCAGCAGTGAAGTGGGGCAGATCCAAGAGACCCAGTACTTC
J: TRBJ2-5
D: NA
size: NA
V: TRBV6-1

CDR3: CASTAAHEQYF
DNA: TGTGCCAGCACCGCCGCCCACGAGCAGTACTTC
J: TRBJ2-7
D: NA
size: NA
V: TRBV6-5

CDR3: CASSPQQGAWNIQYF
DNA: TGTGCCAGCAGCCCCCAACAGGGGGCATGGAACATTCAGTACTTC
J: TRBJ2-4
D: TRBD1
size: NA
V: TRBV11-2

CDR3: CASSTGQGANTEAFF
DNA: TGTGCCAGCAGTACTGGACAGGGGGCGAACACTGAAGCTTTCTTT
J: TRBJ1-1
D: TRBD1
size: NA
V: TRBV6-4

CDR3: CAWDLGMNTEAFF
DNA: TGTGCTTGGGACTTGGGGATGAACACTGAAGCTTTCTTT
J: TRBJ1-1
D: NA
size: few
V: TRBV30

CDR3: CASSRPYSDTQYF
DNA: TGTGCCAGCAGCCGACCGTATTCGGATACGCAGTATTTT
J: TRBJ2-3
D: NA
size: NA
V: TRBV7-2

CDR3: CASSLELLREQYF
DNA: TGCGCCAGCAGCTTGGAACTGCTTCGAGAGCAGTACTTC
J: TRBJ2-7
D: NA
size: NA
V: TRBV5-1

CDR3: CASRQTRLDRANNEKLFF
DNA: TGTGCCAGCAGACAAACCCGCCTAGACAGGGCGAATAATGAAAAACTGTTTTTT
J: TRBJ1-4
D: TRBD1
size: NA
V: TRBV28

CDR3: CASSLPQGSTEAFF
DNA: TGTGCCAGCAGTCTACCGCAGGGAAGCACTGAAGCTTTCTTT
J: TRBJ1-1
D: NA
size: NA
V: TRBV28

CDR3: CASREGGGYGTEAFF
DNA: TGTGCCAGCAGGGAAGGAGGGGGGTATGGCACTGAAGCTTTCTTT
J: TRBJ1-1
D: NA
size: NA
V: TRBV2

CDR3: CASTGLAVNEQFF
DNA: TGTGCCAGCACAGGACTAGCGGTCAATGAGCAGTTCTTC
J: TRBJ2-1
D: TRBD2
size: NA
V: TRBV25-1

CDR3: CASRDLGTEQYF
DNA: TGTGCCAGCAGGGATTTGGGGACAGAGCAGTACTTC
J: TRBJ2-7
D: NA
size: NA
V: TRBV2

CDR3: CASSSGSLSPSEQYF
DNA: TGTGCCAGCAGTTCAGGGTCCCTATCCCCAAGCGAGCAGTACTTC
J: TRBJ2-7
D: NA
size: NA
V: TRBV28

CDR3: CASSVNLFNEQFF
DNA: TGTGCCAGCAGCGTAAACCTATTCAATGAGCAGTTCTTC
J: TRBJ2-1
D: NA
size: NA
V: TRBV9

CDR3: CASSLLQGQHEKLFF
DNA: TGTGCCAGCAGCTTACTCCAGGGTCAGCATGAAAAACTGTTTTTT
J: TRBJ1-4
D: NA
size: NA
V: TRBV11-2

CDR3: CASTTGLAADTQYF
DNA: TGTGCCAGCACAACAGGGCTAGCAGCAGATACGCAGTATTTT
J: TRBJ2-3
D: NA
size: NA
V: TRBV7-2

CDR3: CASSPRGTSGSNEQFF
DNA: TGTGCCAGCAGCCCTAGAGGGACTAGCGGGAGTAATGAGCAGTTCTTC
J: TRBJ2-1
D: TRBD2
size: NA
V: TRBV9

CDR3: CASSLFGGSGELFF
DNA: TGTGCCAGCAGCTTATTTGGCGGGAGTGGGGAGCTGTTTTTT
J: TRBJ2-2
D: TRBD2
size: NA
V: TRBV7-3

CDR3: CASSRAGAYGYTF
DNA: TGTGCCAGCAGTCGGGCAGGAGCTTATGGCTACACCTTC
J: TRBJ1-2
D: NA
size: few
V: TRBV28

CDR3: CASSRDIRSRIPNYGYTF
DNA: TGTGCCAGCAGTAGGGACATCCGGTCCCGAATCCCTAACTATGGCTACACCTTC
J: TRBJ1-2
D: NA
size: NA
V: TRBV2

CDR3: CASSPGSSGSVQETQYF
DNA: TGTGCCAGCTCACCAGGGTCTAGCGGGAGTGTCCAAGAGACCCAGTACTTC
J: TRBJ2-5
D: TRBD2
size: NA
V: TRBV18

CDR3: CASSLTASGRYEQYF
DNA: TGCGCCAGCAGCTTGACGGCTAGCGGGAGGTACGAGCAGTACTTC
J: TRBJ2-7
D: TRBD2
size: NA
V: TRBV5-1

CDR3: CASSLSDLLYEQYF
DNA: TGTGCCAGCAGCTTATCGGATCTCCTATACGAGCAGTACTTC
J: TRBJ2-7
D: NA
size: NA
V: TRBV11-2

CDR3: CASRGLAGVGETQYF
DNA: TGTGCCAGCAGGGGACTAGCGGGAGTAGGGGAGACCCAGTACTTC
J: TRBJ2-5
D: TRBD2
size: NA
V: TRBV7-2

CDR3: CASSESPGGQPQHF
DNA: TGTGCCAGCAGTGAATCCCCAGGAGGACAGCCCCAGCATTTT
J: TRBJ1-5
D: NA
size: NA
V: TRBV6-4

CDR3: CASSPRSGTYEQYF
DNA: TGTGCCAGCTCACCACGGTCCGGGACCTACGAGCAGTACTTC
J: TRBJ2-7
D: NA
size: once
V: TRBV18

CDR3: CASSLAGGHLGEQFF
DNA: TGTGCCAGCAGTCTCGCGGGAGGCCACCTAGGTGAGCAGTTCTTC
J: TRBJ2-1
D: TRBD2
size: NA
V: TRBV27

CDR3: CASRGTSGASYEQYF
DNA: TGTGCCAGCAGGGGGACTAGCGGAGCCTCCTACGAGCAGTACTTC
J: TRBJ2-7
D: TRBD2
size: NA
V: TRBV27